This passage covers 7 T cell receptor beta chains from one sample sequenced in a study of T cell repertoires in cytomegalovirus infection (dated by TCRdb to the late 2010s). The run used an Illumina HiSeq 1500. TCRdb itself trimmed the public reads at Q25 with fastp, ran MiXCR and retained productive beta chains. Duplicate CDR3 protein sequences are folded into a single record with the most common DNA and genes. Across this sample there are around 550,000 distinct CDR3 sequences, with 26% seen only once. The ten top clones hold roughly 13% of the sample. Material: PBMCs. These receptors originate from a human donor in good health (CMV status not recorded). Some clones in this sample may be carry-over from other donors' samples.

CDR3 coding DNA: TGCAGTGCTAGGAGGGGGACTAGCGGGAGTCGCACAGATACGCAGTATTTT. Translating it yields CSARRGTSGSRTDTQYF. V gene TRBV20-1 combines with J gene TRBJ2-3, with 14 bases that match TRBD2. Germline assignment: CDR1 DFQATT and CDR2 SNEGSKA (reference sequence). The V and J ends lost 3 bases and 1 base, in that order; junction bases with no gene match: 6. The CDR3 spans 17 residues.

This clonotype was detected many times. The chain joins TRBV7-8 to TRBJ2-1; 12 bases fit TRBD2. The CDR3 loop spans 17 amino acids. The V and J ends lost 1 base and 8 bases, in that order; junction bases with no gene match: 9. Germline assignment: CDR1 SGHVS and CDR2 FQNEAQ. The CDR3 DNA reads as TGTGCCAGCAGCTTAGGACAATCTAGCGGGAGGGCCGATGAGCAGTTCTTC. Amino acids: CASSLGQSSGRADEQFF.

This clonotype was picked up a small number of times. The CDR3 nucleotides are TGTGCCAGCAGTGACGGGACACTATACTCGTCTGGGGCCAACGTCCTGACTTTC. Translating gives CASSDGTLYSSGANVLTF. The chain uses TRBV27 and TRBJ2-6; possibly TRBD1 for D (6 bases). The V end was cut by 5 bases, the J end by 1 base, with 18 bases between. CDR1 and CDR2 (germline): MNHEY, SMNVEV (reference sequence). The CDR3 length is 18 residues.

This clonotype was counted only a few times. The chain combines TRBV7-6 with TRBJ2-3; TRBD2 agrees at 8 bases. V dropped 4 bases and J dropped 4; count of bases not matched to a gene: 10. CDR3 length: 16 residues. Germline CDR1 is SGHVS and CDR2 is FNYEAQ. The CDR3 is CASSSLSGIGPDTQYF. The DNA for the CDR3 is TGTGCCAGCAGCTCTCTTAGCGGGATAGGCCCAGATACGCAGTATTTT.

This chain uses TRBV7-3 with TRBJ2-1, with 9 bases lining up with TRBD1. Germline-derived CDR1 and CDR2 are SGHTA and FQGTGA. The CDR3 runs 11 residues. After removal of 2 bases from V and 14 bases from J, the junction contained 1 base not matched to a gene. The CDR3 is CASSLRDREFF. The CDR3 nucleotides are TGTGCCAGCAGCTTACGGGACAGGGAGTTCTTC.

This chain links TRBV24-1 with TRBJ2-5; 7 bases fit TRBD1. CDR1 KGHDR and CDR2 SFDVKD come from the germline V gene. V dropped 5 bases and J dropped 0; count of bases not matched to a gene: 5. The CDR3 has 15 amino acids. CDR3 amino acids: CATSGGQQYQETQYF. The CDR3, as DNA: TGTGCCACCAGTGGGGGACAGCAGTACCAAGAGACCCAGTACTTC.

The V gene is TRBV10-3, the J gene TRBJ2-7; the D gene is possibly TRBD2 (7 bases). The CDR3 sequence is 14 residues long. The germline V and J ends were trimmed by 3 bases and 4 bases, with 13 bases remaining between them. In germline, CDR1 is ENHRY, CDR2 SYGVKD. The CDR3 loop reads CAISDLGGGYEQYV. CDR3 nucleotide sequence: TGTGCCATCAGTGACCTGGGAGGGGGGTACGAGCAGTACGTC.